The present entry profiles one T cell receptor beta chain with its context. Its antigen remains unknown. This record comes from a study of immune cell composition in non-small cell lung cancer. The CDR3 has 17 amino acids. The junction had 6 bases not matched to a gene; V was cut back by 0 bases and J by 4 bases. In germline, CDR1 is SGHDT, CDR2 YYEEEE. Study observations and caveats: Lung adenocarcinomas had lower top 10 clone scores and clonality than squamous tumours. Smoking pack-years did not significantly correlate with tumour TCR-beta clonality.

Method: immunoSEQ multiplex PCR; TCRdb's copy keeps in-frame clones and lacks some. The top ten clones hold about 8.9% of a sample with about 3,100 clones, roughly 80% of them seen once. V is TRBV5-6 and J is TRBJ2-5; 13 bases fit TRBD2. The material sequenced was lung tumor tissue. The TCR sequence derives from a human donor with non-small cell lung cancer. In DNA, the CDR3 is TGTGCCAGCAGCTTGGCAACTAGCGGGAGGGCCCCAGAGACCCAGTACTTC. Protein product: CASSLATSGRAPETQYF.